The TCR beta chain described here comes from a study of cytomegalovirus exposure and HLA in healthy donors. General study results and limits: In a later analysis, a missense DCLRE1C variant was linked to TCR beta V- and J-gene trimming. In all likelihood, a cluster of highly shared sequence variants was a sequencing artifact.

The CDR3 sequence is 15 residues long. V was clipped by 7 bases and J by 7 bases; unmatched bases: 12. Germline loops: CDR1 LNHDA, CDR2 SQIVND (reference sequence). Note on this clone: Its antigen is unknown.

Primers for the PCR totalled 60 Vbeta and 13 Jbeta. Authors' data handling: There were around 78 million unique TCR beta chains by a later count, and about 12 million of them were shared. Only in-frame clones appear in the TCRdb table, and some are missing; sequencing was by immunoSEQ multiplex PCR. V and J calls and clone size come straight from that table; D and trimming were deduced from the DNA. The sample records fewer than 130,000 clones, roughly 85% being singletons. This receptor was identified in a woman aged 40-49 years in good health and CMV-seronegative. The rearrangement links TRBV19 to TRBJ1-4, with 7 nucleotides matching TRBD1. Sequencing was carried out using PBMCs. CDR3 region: CASTRARQGGEKLFF. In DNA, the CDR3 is TGTGCCAGTACCAGAGCGCGACAGGGAGGTGAAAAACTGTTTTTT.